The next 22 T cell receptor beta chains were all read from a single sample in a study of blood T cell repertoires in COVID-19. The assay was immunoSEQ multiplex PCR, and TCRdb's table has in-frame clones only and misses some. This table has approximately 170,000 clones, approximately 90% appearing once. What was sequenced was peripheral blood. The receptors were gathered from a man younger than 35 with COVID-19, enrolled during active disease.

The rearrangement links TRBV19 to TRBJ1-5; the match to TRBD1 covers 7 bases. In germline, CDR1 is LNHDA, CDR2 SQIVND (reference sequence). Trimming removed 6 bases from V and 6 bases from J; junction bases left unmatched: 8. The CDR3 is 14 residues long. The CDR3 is CASSQRTGFQPQHF. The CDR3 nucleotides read TGTGCCAGTAGCCAACGGACAGGTTTTCAGCCCCAGCATTTT.

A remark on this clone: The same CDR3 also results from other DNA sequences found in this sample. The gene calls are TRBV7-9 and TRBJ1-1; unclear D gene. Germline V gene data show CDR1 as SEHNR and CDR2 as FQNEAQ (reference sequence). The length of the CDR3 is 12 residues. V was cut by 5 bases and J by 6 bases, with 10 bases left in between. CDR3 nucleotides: TGTGCCAGCAGCCCCTCCGGGGCTGAAGCTTTCTTT. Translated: CASSPSGAEAFF. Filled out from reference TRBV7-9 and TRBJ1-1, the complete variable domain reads DTGVSQNPRHKITKRGQNVTFRCDPISEHNRLYWYRQTLGQGPEFLTYFQNEAQLEKSRLLSDRFSAERPKGSFSTLEIQRTEQGDSAMYLCASSPSGAEAFFGQGTRLTVV.

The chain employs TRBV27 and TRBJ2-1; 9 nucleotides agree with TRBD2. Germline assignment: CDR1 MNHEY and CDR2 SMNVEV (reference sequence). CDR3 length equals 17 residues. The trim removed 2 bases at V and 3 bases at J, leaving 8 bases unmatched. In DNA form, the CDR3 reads TGTGCCAGCAGTTTAGCGGGAGGGCCTCCCTACTACAATGAGCAGTTCTTC. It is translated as CASSLAGGPPYYNEQFF.

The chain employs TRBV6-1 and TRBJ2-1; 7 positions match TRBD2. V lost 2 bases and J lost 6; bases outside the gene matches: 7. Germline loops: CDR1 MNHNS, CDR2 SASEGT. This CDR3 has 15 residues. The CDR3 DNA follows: TGTGCCAGCAGTGAACTCGCGGGAGTTGGCAATGAGCAGTTCTTC. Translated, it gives CASSELAGVGNEQFF.

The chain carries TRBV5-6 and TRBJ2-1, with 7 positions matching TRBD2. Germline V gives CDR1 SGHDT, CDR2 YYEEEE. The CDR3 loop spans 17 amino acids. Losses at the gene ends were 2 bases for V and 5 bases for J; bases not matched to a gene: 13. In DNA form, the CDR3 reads TGTGCCAGCAGCTTTCATAACGGCGGGAGACTGAACAATGAGCAGTTCTTC. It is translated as CASSFHNGGRLNNEQFF.

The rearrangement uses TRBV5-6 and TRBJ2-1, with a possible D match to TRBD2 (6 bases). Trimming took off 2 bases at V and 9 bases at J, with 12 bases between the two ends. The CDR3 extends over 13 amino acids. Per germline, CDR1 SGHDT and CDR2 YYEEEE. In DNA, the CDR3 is TGTGCCAGCAGCTTCGGACTAACCTTTGAGCAGTTCTTC. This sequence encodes CASSFGLTFEQFF.

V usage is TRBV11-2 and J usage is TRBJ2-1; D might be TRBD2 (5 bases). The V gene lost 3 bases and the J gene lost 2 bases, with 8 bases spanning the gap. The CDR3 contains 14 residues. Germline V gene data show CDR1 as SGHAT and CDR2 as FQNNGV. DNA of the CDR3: TGTGCCAGCAGCTTGGCCGGGGCCTACAATGAGCAGTTCTTC. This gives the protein CASSLAGAYNEQFF.

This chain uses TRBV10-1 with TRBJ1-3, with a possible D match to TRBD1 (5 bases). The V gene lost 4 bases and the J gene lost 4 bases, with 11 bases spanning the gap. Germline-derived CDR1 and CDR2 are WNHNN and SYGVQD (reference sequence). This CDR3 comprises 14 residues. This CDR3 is CASSAQGDGNTIYF. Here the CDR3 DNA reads TGCGCCAGCAGTGCTCAGGGTGACGGAAACACCATATATTTT.

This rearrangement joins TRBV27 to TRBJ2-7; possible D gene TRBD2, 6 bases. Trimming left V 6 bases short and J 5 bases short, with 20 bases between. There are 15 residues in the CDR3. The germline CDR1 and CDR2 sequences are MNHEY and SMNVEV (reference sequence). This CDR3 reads CASSHTPPEGNEQYF. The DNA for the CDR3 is TGTGCCAGCAGCCACACACCCCCGGAGGGGAACGAGCAGTACTTC.

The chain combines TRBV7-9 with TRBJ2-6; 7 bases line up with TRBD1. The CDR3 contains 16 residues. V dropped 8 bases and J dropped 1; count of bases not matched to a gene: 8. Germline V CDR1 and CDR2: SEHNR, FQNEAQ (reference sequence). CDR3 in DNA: TGTGCCAGCGCAAGGGGGCCCTATTCTGGGGCCAACGTCCTGACTTTC. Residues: CASARGPYSGANVLTF.

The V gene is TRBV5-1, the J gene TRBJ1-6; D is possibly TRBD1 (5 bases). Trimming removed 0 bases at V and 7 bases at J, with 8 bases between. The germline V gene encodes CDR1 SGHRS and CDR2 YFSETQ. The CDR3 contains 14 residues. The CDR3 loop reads CASSLGQGNSPLHF. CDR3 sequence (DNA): TGCGCCAGCAGCTTGGGTCAGGGAAATTCACCCCTCCACTTT. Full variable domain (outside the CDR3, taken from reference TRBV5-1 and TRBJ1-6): KAGVTQTPRYLIKTRGQQVTLSCSPISGHRSVSWYQQTPGQGLQFLFEYFSETQRNKGNFPGRFSGRQFSNSRSEMNVSTLELGDSALYLCASSLGQGNSPLHFGNGTRLTVT.

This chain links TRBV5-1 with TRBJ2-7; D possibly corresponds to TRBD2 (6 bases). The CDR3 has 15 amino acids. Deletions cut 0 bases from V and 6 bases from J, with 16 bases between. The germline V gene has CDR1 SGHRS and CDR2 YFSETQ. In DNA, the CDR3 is TGCGCCAGCAGCTTGGGAAGGGGACTTCAGACCGAGCAGTACTTC. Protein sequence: CASSLGRGLQTEQYF.

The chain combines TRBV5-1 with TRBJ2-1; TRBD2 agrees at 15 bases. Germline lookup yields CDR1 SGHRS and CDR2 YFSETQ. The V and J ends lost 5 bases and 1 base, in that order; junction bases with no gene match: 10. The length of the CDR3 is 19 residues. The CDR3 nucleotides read TGCGCCAGCAGTAACCCGGGACTAGCGGGAGGTGGTTCCTACAATGAGCAGTTCTTC. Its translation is CASSNPGLAGGGSYNEQFF.

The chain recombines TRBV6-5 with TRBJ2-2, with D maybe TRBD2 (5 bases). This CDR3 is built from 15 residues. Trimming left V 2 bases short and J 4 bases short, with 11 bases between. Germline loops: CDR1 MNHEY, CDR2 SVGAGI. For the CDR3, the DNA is TGTGCCAGCAGTTACGCCACTAGGATCACCGGGGAGCTGTTTTTT. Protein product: CASSYATRITGELFF.

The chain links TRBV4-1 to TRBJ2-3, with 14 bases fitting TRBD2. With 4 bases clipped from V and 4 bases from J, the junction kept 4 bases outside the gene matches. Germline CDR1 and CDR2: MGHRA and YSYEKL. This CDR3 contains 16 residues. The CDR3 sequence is CASSPPGLAGADTQYF. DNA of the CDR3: TGCGCCAGCAGCCCACCGGGACTAGCGGGAGCAGATACGCAGTATTTT.

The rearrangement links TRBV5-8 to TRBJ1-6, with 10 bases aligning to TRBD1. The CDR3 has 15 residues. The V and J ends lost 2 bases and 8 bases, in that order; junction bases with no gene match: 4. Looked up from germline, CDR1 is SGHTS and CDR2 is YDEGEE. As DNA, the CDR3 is TGTGCCAGCAGCTTTGGGGGGACAGGGGATTCACCCCTCCACTTT. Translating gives CASSFGGTGDSPLHF.

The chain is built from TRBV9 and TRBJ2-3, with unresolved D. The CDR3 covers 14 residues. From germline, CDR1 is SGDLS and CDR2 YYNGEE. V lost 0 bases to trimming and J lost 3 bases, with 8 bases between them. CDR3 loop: CASSVVQNTDTQYF. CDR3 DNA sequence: TGTGCCAGCAGCGTAGTACAGAATACAGATACGCAGTATTTT.

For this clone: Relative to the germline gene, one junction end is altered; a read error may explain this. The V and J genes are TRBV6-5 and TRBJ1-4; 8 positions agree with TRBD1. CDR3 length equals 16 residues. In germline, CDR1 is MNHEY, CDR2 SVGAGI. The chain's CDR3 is CASSYDQGATNEKLLF. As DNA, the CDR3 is TGTGCCAGCAGTTACGATCAGGGGGCGACTAATGAAAAACTGCTTTTT.

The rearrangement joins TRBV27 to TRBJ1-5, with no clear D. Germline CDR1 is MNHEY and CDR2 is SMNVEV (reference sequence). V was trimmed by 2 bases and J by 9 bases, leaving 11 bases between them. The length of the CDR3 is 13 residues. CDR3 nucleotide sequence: TGTGCCAGCAGTTTAAGCCCGACGGGGCCCCAGCATTTT. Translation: CASSLSPTGPQHF.

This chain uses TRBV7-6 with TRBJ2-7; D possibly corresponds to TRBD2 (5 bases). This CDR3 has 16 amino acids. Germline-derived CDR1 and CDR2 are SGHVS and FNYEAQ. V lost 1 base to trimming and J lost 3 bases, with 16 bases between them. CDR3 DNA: TGTGCCAGCAGCTTAGGTTCTCCGGGGTTTAACTACGAGCAGTACTTC. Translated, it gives CASSLGSPGFNYEQYF.

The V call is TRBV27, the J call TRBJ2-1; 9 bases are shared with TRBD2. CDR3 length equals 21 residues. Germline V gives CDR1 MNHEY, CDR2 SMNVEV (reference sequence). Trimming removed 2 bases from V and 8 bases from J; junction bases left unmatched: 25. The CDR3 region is CASSLLGKGVLAGPHRDEQFF. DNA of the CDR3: TGTGCCAGCAGTTTACTGGGCAAGGGCGTTCTAGCGGGGCCCCATCGGGATGAGCAGTTCTTC.

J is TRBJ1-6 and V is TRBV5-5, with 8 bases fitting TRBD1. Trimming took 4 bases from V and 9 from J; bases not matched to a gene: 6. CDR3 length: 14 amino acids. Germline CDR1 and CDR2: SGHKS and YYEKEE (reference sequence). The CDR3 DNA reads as TGTGCCAGCAGCGCCAGGGGGCGCGGTTCACCCCTCCACTTT. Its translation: CASSARGRGSPLHF.